A selection of T cell receptor beta chains follows, all from one sample in a study of shared clonotypes between healthy human individuals. Produced via immunoSEQ multiplex PCR; TCRdb's table is partial and in-frame only. This table holds about 2.1 million clones, 93% found once. Material for sequencing was naive CD8+ T cells from PBMCs. All receptors derive from a young man in good health. Some clones in this sample may be carry-over from other donors' samples. The CDR3 runs from the conserved cysteine through the conserved F or W.

TRBV30	TRBJ2-7	CAWRPTGAYEQYF
TRBV2	TRBJ2-5	CASSERLQETQYF
TRBV7-7	TRBJ2-1	CASSLSLARGYNEQFF
TRBV13	TRBJ2-7	CASSFLPTSGASYEQYF
TRBV5-4	TRBJ2-1	CASSLAGLVLFGGNEQFF
TRBV4-3	TRBJ2-1	CASSQDGSWEQFF
TRBV2	TRBJ1-1	CASSELPAGEAFF
TRBV18	TRBJ1-5	CASSPVPLQGAPQHF
TRBV9	TRBJ2-7	CASSPRGPGEQYF
TRBV7-6	TRBJ1-1	CASSLASHTEAFF
TRBV30	TRBJ2-7	CAWSAPGLAGYGAWEQYF
TRBV7-9	TRBJ2-7	CASNGRGAYEQYF
TRBV11-1	TRBJ1-2	CASSLDRGSYGYTF
TRBV27	TRBJ2-2	CASSPGTSGRTGNTGELFF
TRBV30	TRBJ2-2	CAWGWTVNTGELFF
TRBV7-9	TRBJ2-1	CASSLVGRDEQFF
TRBV28	TRBJ2-7	CASTYSGGSYEQYF
TRBV28	TRBJ2-2	CASSWGGVGELFF
TRBV4-1	TRBJ1-5	CASSPEGTALNQPQHF
TRBV2	TRBJ2-2	CASSEGAGGTTGELFF
TRBV5-1	TRBJ2-7	CASSGTGQFNEQYF
TRBV6-1	TRBJ1-2	CASIYNRGIYYGYTF
TRBV4-3	TRBJ2-1	CASSPGLAESYNEQFF